This T cell receptor beta chain was observed in a study of shared clonotypes between healthy human individuals. Study-level information: The cohort comprised a couple of women and a few men. Their ages spanned 18 to 49 years.

The CDR3 spans 15 residues. Germline CDR1 and CDR2: MNHEY and SVGAGI. V gave up 6 bases and J gave up 1 base; unmatched junction bases: 5. Splitting of each subset's genomic DNA was done evenly across several immunoSEQ plates. Unsorted PBMC replicate PCRs drew on 300 ng DNA, representing tens of thousands of T cell genomes. Authors' data handling: ImmunoSEQ gave junction-only sequences without quality scores, so filtering differed. Sequencing was performed with immunoSEQ multiplex PCR; in TCRdb, only in-frame clones are kept and a portion is missing. That table is the source of V, J and clone size, and D and trimming were worked out from the DNA. The data contain 450,000 to 500,000 clones, 75% to 85% of them singletons.

The chain links TRBV6-5 to TRBJ2-3, with 9 bases matching TRBD2. Sequenced input: PBMCs. The receptor was isolated from a woman aged 40 to 49 in good health. Some clones in this sample may be carry-over from other donors' samples. This CDR3 reads CASRLAGAGTDTQYF. CDR3 DNA: TGTGCCAGCAGATTAGCGGGAGCGGGCACAGATACGCAGTATTTT.